This T cell receptor beta chain emerged from a study of blood T cell repertoires in COVID-19. Sequenced by immunoSEQ multiplex PCR; TCRdb stores in-frame clones only, minus some. The sample lists some 120,000 clones, over 80% seen once, with roughly 18% in the top ten. The CDR3 sequence is 14 residues long. Looked up from germline, CDR1 is SGHNT and CDR2 is YYREEE (reference sequence). Trimming pared 4 bases from V and 2 bases from J, leaving 12 bases between. Material: PBMCs or T cells enriched from blood (not recorded which). The sequence came from a man aged 25-40 years who had recovered from COVID-19. The V and J genes are TRBV5-4 and TRBJ1-2, with D tentatively TRBD1 (6 bases). CDR3 in DNA: TGTGCCAGCAGCCCGGGACAACAGAACTATGGCTACACCTTC. It codes for CASSPGQQNYGYTF.